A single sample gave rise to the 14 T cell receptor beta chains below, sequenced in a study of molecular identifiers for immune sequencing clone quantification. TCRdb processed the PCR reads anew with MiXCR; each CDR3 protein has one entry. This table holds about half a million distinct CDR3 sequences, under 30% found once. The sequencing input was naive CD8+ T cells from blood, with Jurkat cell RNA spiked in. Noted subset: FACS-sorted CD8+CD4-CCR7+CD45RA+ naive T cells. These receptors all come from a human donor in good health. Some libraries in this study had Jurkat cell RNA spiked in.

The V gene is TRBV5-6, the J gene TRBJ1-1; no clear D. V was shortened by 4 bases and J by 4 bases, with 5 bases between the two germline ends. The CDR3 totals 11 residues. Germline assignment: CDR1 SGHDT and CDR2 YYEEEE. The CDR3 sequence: CASSMATEAFF. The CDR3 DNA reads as TGTGCCAGCAGCATGGCCACTGAAGCTTTCTTT.

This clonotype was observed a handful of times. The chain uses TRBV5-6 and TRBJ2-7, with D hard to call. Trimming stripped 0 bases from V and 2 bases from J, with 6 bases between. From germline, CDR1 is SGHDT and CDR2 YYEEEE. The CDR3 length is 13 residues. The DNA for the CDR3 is TGTGCCAGCAGCTTGGACGAAGCCTACGAGCAGTACTTC. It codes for CASSLDEAYEQYF.

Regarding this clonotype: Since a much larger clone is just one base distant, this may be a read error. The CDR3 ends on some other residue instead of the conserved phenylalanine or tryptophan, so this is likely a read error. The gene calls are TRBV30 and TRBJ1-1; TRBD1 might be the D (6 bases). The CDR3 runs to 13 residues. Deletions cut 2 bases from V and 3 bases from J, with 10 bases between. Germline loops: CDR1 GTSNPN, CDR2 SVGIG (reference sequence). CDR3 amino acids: CAWSPSGDTEAFI. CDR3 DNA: TGTGCCTGGAGTCCATCAGGGGACACTGAAGCTTTCATT.

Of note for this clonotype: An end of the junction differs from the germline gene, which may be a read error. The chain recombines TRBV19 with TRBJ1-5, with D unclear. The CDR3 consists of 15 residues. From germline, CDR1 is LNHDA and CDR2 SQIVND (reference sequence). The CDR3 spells CASILAPDSSQPQHF. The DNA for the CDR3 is TGTGCCAGTATCCTCGCCCCCGATAGCAGTCAGCCCCAGCATTTT.

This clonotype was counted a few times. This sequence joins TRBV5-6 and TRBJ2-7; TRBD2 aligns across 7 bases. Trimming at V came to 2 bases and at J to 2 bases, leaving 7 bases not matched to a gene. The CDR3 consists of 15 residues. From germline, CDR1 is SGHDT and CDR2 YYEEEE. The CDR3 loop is CASSFPTSTPYEQYF. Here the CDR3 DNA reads TGTGCCAGCAGCTTCCCGACTAGCACCCCCTACGAGCAGTACTTC.

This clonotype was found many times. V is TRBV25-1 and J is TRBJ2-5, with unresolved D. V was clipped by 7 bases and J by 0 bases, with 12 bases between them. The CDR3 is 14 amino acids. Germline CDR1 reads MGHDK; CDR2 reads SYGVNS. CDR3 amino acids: CASNRGSDQETQYF. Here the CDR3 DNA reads TGTGCCAGCAATCGTGGGTCGGACCAAGAGACCCAGTACTTC.

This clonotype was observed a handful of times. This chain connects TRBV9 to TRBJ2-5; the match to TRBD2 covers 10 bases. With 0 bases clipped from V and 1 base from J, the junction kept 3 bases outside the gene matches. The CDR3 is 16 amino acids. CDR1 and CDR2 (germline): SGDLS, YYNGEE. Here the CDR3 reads CASSVGRTSGQETQYF. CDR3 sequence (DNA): TGTGCCAGCAGCGTAGGTAGGACTAGCGGCCAAGAGACCCAGTACTTC.

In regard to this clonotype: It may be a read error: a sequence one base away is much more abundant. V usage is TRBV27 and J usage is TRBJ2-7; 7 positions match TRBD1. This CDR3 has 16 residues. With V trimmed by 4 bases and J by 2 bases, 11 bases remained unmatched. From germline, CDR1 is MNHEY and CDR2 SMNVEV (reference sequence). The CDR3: CASSSATGYPPYEQYF. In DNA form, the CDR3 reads TGTGCCAGCAGTTCCGCGACAGGGTACCCGCCCTACGAGCAGTACTTC.

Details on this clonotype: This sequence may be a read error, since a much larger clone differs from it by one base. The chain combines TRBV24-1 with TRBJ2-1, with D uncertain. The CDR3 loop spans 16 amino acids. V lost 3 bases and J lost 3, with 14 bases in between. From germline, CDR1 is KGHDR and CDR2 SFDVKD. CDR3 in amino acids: CATSDHTVRGYNEQFF. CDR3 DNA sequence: TGTGCCACCAGTGATCATACGGTAAGAGGCTACAATGAGCAGTTCTTC.

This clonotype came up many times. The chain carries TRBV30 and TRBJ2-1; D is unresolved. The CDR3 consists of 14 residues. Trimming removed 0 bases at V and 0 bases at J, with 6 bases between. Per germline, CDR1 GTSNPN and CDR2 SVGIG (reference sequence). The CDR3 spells CAWSVASSYNEQFF. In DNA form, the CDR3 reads TGTGCCTGGAGTGTTGCAAGCTCCTACAATGAGCAGTTCTTC.

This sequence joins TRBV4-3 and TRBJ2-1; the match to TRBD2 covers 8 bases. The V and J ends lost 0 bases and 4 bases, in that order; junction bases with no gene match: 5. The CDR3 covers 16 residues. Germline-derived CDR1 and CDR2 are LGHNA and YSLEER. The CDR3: CASSQDPLAAYNEQFF. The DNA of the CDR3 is TGCGCCAGCAGCCAAGATCCACTAGCGGCTTACAATGAGCAGTTCTTC.

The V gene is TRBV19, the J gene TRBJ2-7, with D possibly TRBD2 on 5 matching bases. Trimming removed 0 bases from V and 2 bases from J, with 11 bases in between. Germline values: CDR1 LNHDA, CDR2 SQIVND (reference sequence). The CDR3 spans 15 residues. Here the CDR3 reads CASSIDPGTTYEQYF. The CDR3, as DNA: TGTGCCAGTAGTATAGATCCGGGAACTACCTACGAGCAGTACTTC. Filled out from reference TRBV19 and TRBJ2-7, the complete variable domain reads DGGITQSPKYLFRKEGQNVTLSCEQNLNHDAMYWYRQDPGQGLRLIYYSQIVNDFQKGDIAEGYSVSREKKESFPLTVTSAQKNPTAFYLCASSIDPGTTYEQYFGPGTRLTVT.

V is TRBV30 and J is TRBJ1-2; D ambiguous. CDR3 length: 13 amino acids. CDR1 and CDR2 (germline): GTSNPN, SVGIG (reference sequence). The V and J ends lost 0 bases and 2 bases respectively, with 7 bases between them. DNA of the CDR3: TGTGCCTGGAGTGTACGGGCGAACTATGGCTACACCTTC. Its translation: CAWSVRANYGYTF.

The CDR3 sequence is CASSVLANADTQYF. DNA for the CDR3: TGTGCCAGCAGCGTACTCGCGAACGCAGATACGCAGTATTTT. The chain has TRBV9 and TRBJ2-3; D is unclear. V was pared by 1 base and J by 4 bases, with 10 bases between. The CDR3 runs 14 residues. Looked up from germline, CDR1 is SGDLS and CDR2 is YYNGEE.